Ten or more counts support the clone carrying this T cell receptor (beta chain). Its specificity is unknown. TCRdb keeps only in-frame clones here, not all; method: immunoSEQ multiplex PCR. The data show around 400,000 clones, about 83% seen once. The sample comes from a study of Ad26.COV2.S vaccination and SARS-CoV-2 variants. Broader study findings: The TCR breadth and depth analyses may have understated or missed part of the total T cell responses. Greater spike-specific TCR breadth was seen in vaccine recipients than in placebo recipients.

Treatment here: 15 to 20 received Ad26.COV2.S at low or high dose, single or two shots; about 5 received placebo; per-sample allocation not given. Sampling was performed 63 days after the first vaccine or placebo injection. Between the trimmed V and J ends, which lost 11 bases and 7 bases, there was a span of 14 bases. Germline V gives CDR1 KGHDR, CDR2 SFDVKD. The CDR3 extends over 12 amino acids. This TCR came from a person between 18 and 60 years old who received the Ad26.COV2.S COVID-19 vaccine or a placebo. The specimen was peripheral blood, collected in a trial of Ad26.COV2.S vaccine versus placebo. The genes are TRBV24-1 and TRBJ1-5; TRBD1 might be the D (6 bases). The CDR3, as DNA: TGTGCCAAAAAGGAGGGGGAGCAGCCCCAGCATTTT. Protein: CAKKEGEQPQHF.